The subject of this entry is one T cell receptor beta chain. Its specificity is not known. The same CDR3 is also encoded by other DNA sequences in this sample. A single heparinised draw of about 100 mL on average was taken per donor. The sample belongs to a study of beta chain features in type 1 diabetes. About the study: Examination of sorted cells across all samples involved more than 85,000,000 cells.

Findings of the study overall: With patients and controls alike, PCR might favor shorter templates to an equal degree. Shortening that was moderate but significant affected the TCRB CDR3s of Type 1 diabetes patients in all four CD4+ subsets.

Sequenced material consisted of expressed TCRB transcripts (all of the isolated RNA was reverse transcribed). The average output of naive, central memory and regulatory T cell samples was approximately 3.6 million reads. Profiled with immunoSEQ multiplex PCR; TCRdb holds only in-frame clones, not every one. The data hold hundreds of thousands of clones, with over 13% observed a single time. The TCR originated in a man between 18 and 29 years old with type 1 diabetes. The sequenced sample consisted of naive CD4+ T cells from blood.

In DNA, the CDR3 is TGCGCCAGCAGCCAAGAAGGAGAGACCCAGTACTTC. Encoded protein: CASSQEGETQYF. This chain uses TRBV4-3 with TRBJ2-5, with D unresolved. V lost 0 bases and J 4 bases, leaving 3 bases between the germline ends. The germline V gene has CDR1 LGHNA and CDR2 YSLEER. The CDR3 has 12 residues.